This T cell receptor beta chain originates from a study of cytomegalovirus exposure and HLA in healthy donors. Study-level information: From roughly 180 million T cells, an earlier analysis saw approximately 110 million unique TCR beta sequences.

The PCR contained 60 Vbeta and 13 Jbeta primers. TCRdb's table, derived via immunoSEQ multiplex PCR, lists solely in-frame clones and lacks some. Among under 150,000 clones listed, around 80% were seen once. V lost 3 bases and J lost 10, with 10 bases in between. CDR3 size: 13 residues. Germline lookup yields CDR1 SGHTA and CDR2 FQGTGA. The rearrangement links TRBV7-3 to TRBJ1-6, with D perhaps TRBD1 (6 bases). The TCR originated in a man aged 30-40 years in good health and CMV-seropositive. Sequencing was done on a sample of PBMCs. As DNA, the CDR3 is TGTGCCAGCAGCTTTCAACAGGGCTCACCCCTCCACTTT. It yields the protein CASSFQQGSPLHF.